Following are 25 T cell receptor beta chains from one sample sequenced in a study of CD8 T cells in ankylosing spondylitis. Whole-study findings and limits: Characteristic, it appeared, of ankylosing spondylitis blood was a TCR beta motif of fewer than 10 highly homologous variants.

TCRdb re-called the 5' RACE reads with MiXCR, one entry per CDR3 protein. The sample carries just under 550,000 distinct CDR3 sequences, 10% to 15% recorded once. Antigens for these TCRs are unknown. The material sequenced was blood, either unsorted or a sorted T cell fraction (not recorded which). These receptors were taken from a male donor with ankylosing spondylitis.

The chain combines TRBV6-1 with TRBJ1-3; D might be TRBD1 (5 bases). Trimming took 1 base from V and 0 from J, leaving 13 bases between them. CDR3 length: 17 residues. Germline CDR1 reads MNHNS; CDR2 reads SASEGT. The CDR3 nucleotides read TGTGCCAGCAGTGAAGTCCCCGGACACCTCTCTGGAAACACCATATATTTT. It codes for CASSEVPGHLSGNTIYF.

This clonotype was found a few times. The chain has TRBV7-9 and TRBJ2-1; D not resolved. The CDR3 has 10 amino acids. V dropped 4 bases and J dropped 10 bases, with 5 bases sitting between them. Germline V gene sequence: CDR1 SEHNR, CDR2 FQNEAQ (reference sequence). In DNA form, the CDR3 reads TGTGCCAGCAGCTCCGCAGAGCAGTTCTTC. This gives the protein CASSSAEQFF.

The gene calls are TRBV20-1 and TRBJ1-4; D ambiguous. The V end was cut by 6 bases, the J end by 6 bases, with 14 bases between. The germline CDR1 and CDR2 sequences are DFQATT and SNEGSKA (reference sequence). CDR3 length equals 13 residues. The CDR3 region has the DNA TGCAGTGCCCAGGACTGGCGGGATGAAAAACTGTTTTTT. This translates into CSAQDWRDEKLFF.

This chain joins TRBV7-9 and TRBJ2-7, with D uncertain. The CDR3 sequence is 14 residues long. Trimming took off 3 bases at V and 0 bases at J, with 9 bases between the two ends. Looked up from germline, CDR1 is SEHNR and CDR2 is FQNEAQ (reference sequence). CDR3 bases: TGTGCCAGCAGCTTTAACGTAGCCTCCTACGAGCAGTACTTC. It is translated as CASSFNVASYEQYF.

The chain links TRBV2 to TRBJ2-5, with 9 bases that match TRBD1. Germline CDR1 SNHLY, CDR2 FYNNEI. CDR3 length: 15 amino acids. J was trimmed by 1 base and V by 5 bases; bases with no gene match: 5. CDR3 DNA: TGTGCCAGCAGTCGGGACAGGGCCGCCCAAGAGACCCAGTACTTC. Protein sequence: CASSRDRAAQETQYF.

This clonotype has more than one count but fewer than ten. CDR3 in DNA: TGCAGTGCTAGAGATCCGAGGACCGGCACAGATACGCAGTATTTT. It encodes CSARDPRTGTDTQYF. The V call is TRBV20-1, the J call TRBJ2-3; no reliable D call. The CDR3 runs to 15 residues. V was cut by 0 bases and J by 1 base, with 11 bases left in between. The germline CDR1 and CDR2 sequences are DFQATT and SNEGSKA (reference sequence).

This clonotype was seen many times. The chain joins TRBV20-1 to TRBJ2-1; 7 bases agree with TRBD1. Trimming took 3 bases from V and 7 from J; bases not matched to a gene: 3. Per germline, CDR1 DFQATT and CDR2 SNEGSKA (reference sequence). This CDR3 is built from 12 residues. CDR3 coding DNA: TGCAGTGCTAGCGACAGGGAGAATGAGCAGTTCTTC. Translating gives CSASDRENEQFF.

Only a few counts were recorded for this clonotype. This CDR3 reads CASSQDMRLAGERNTGELFF. The DNA for the CDR3 is TGCGCCAGCAGCCAAGATATGAGACTAGCGGGAGAACGGAACACCGGGGAGCTGTTTTTT. The chain has TRBV4-1 and TRBJ2-2; 12 bases are shared with TRBD2. This CDR3 contains 20 residues. The V gene end was trimmed by 0 bases and the J gene end by 1 base; junction bases not matched to a gene: 9. Germline V gives CDR1 MGHRA, CDR2 YSYEKL.

This clonotype was detected ten times or more. The CDR3: CASSTGTTNTGELFF. As DNA, the CDR3 is TGTGCCAGCAGTACCGGGACTACGAACACCGGGGAGCTGTTTTTT. The gene calls are TRBV12-3 or TRBV12-4 and TRBJ2-2; 7 nucleotides line up with TRBD2. V shed 5 bases, J shed 0 bases, and the junction held 3 bases outside the gene matches. This CDR3 is 15 amino acids long.

This chain links TRBV5-1 with TRBJ1-1, with D possibly being TRBD1 (5 bases). V was clipped by 4 bases and J by 3 bases, with 13 bases between them. Looked up from germline, CDR1 is SGHRS and CDR2 is YFSETQ. This CDR3 is 14 amino acids long. CDR3 region: CASSLEGKYTEAFF. The CDR3 region has the DNA TGCGCCAGCAGCCTGGAGGGGAAATACACTGAAGCTTTCTTT.

This clonotype was counted only a few times. V gene TRBV29-1 combines with J gene TRBJ2-1; 8 nucleotides line up with TRBD2. Germline-derived CDR1 and CDR2 are SQVTM and ANQGSEA. Unmatched junction bases numbered 3, after V lost 2 bases and J lost 0 bases. The CDR3 covers 15 residues. CDR3 in amino acids: CSVEPSGSSYNEQFF. CDR3 coding DNA: TGCAGCGTTGAACCCAGCGGGAGCTCCTACAATGAGCAGTTCTTC.

The sample holds a few counts of this clonotype. The J gene is TRBJ2-7, the V gene TRBV29-1; weak D call: TRBD1 (5 bases). This CDR3 has 14 residues. Germline V gene lookup returns CDR1 SQVTM and CDR2 ANQGSEA. V shed 1 base and J shed 2 bases, with 12 bases lying between them. The CDR3 loop reads CSVEVKRQPYEQYF. CDR3 DNA sequence: TGCAGCGTTGAAGTCAAGAGACAGCCCTACGAGCAGTACTTC.

This chain joins TRBV11-2 and TRBJ2-1; 12 positions match TRBD2. Germline-derived CDR1 and CDR2 are SGHAT and FQNNGV. V shed 5 bases, J shed 9 bases, and the junction held 8 bases outside the gene matches. The CDR3 has 15 residues. This CDR3 is CASSLGLAGRGEQFF. CDR3 DNA: TGTGCCAGCAGCCTCGGACTAGCGGGAAGGGGTGAGCAGTTCTTC.

This clonotype was seen a few times. The DNA for the CDR3 is TGCAGTGCTAGCTCACCCGGACTAGCGGGAGGGCACAACAATGAGCAGTTCTTC. This translates into CSASSPGLAGGHNNEQFF. The chain joins TRBV20-1 to TRBJ2-1; the match to TRBD2 covers 15 bases. Germline V lookup: CDR1 DFQATT, CDR2 SNEGSKA (reference sequence). CDR3 size: 18 residues. V was pared by 3 bases and J by 5 bases, with 11 bases of the junction left unmatched.

V gene TRBV20-1 combines with J gene TRBJ2-3; 12 nucleotides match TRBD1. V was clipped by 2 bases and J by 1 base; unmatched bases: 4. From germline, CDR1 is DFQATT and CDR2 SNEGSKA (reference sequence). The CDR3 contains 16 residues. The CDR3 here is CSARSGTGGRTDTQYF. CDR3 DNA: TGCAGTGCTAGATCCGGGACAGGGGGCCGCACAGATACGCAGTATTTT.

This clonotype turned up a few times. This chain uses TRBV7-9 with TRBJ1-6; 9 bases agree with TRBD1. Germline assignment: CDR1 SEHNR and CDR2 FQNEAQ (reference sequence). The CDR3 is 15 amino acids. V lost 2 bases and J lost 5; bases outside the gene matches: 1. CDR3 residues: CASSLWDRDNSPLHF. The CDR3 DNA reads TGTGCCAGCAGCTTATGGGACAGGGATAATTCACCCCTCCACTTT.

This clonotype was counted at least ten times. This chain connects TRBV12-3 or TRBV12-4 to TRBJ1-2; D gene ambiguous. CDR3 length equals 12 residues. The V gene lost 5 bases and the J gene lost 0 bases, with 4 bases spanning the gap. The chain's CDR3 is CASSQSNYGYTF. CDR3 DNA sequence: TGTGCCAGCAGTCAGTCTAACTATGGCTACACCTTC.

This clonotype has ten or more counts. The V call is TRBV19, the J call TRBJ2-1, with 8 bases that match TRBD2. This CDR3 is built from 15 residues. CDR1 is LNHDA, CDR2 SQIVND, per germline (reference sequence). The V gene end was trimmed by 3 bases and the J gene end by 8 bases; junction bases not matched to a gene: 9. CDR3 sequence (DNA): TGTGCCAGTAGTATTTACTCGGGAGGGCTCGATGAGCAGTTCTTC. Protein sequence: CASSIYSGGLDEQFF.

This clonotype was found a few times. The rearrangement joins TRBV29-1 to TRBJ2-1, with TRBD1 as a possible D gene (5 bases). The V gene lost 6 bases and the J gene lost 4 bases, with 10 bases spanning the gap. This CDR3 has 12 residues. Germline values: CDR1 SQVTM, CDR2 ANQGSEA. CDR3 sequence reads: CSVSQGYNEQFF. The DNA for the CDR3 is TGCAGCGTCAGTCAGGGTTACAATGAGCAGTTCTTC.

This clonotype occurred many times. The rearrangement uses TRBV20-1 and TRBJ1-5; tentative D call: TRBD1 (6 bases). This CDR3 is built from 14 residues. V was cut by 6 bases and J by 0 bases, with 12 bases left in between. From germline, CDR1 is DFQATT and CDR2 SNEGSKA (reference sequence). CDR3 DNA: TGCAGTGCAGAGGGGGGGGTTAGCAATCAGCCCCAGCATTTT. Its translation is CSAEGGVSNQPQHF.

This clonotype was seen many times. This chain uses TRBV12-3 or TRBV12-4 with TRBJ2-4, with no clear D. The CDR3 covers 16 residues. Trimming took 6 bases from V and 6 from J, leaving 21 bases between them. The CDR3 region is CASSPPRVGAPNIQYF. CDR3 DNA: TGTGCCAGCAGCCCTCCTAGGGTAGGCGCCCCAAACATTCAGTACTTC.

This clonotype was picked up a small number of times. The V gene is TRBV11-2, the J gene TRBJ2-2; 9 bases are a match to TRBD2. In germline, CDR1 is SGHAT, CDR2 FQNNGV. V gave up 5 bases and J gave up 5 bases; unmatched junction bases: 6. The CDR3 has 15 residues. DNA of the CDR3: TGTGCCAGCAGCCGCTTAGCGGGAGAGACCGGGGAGCTGTTTTTT. This gives the protein CASSRLAGETGELFF.

This clonotype has more than one count but fewer than ten. The CDR3 spells CASSLVGYEAFF. For the CDR3, the DNA is TGTGCCAGCAGTTTAGTGGGTTATGAAGCTTTCTTT. V is TRBV12-3 or TRBV12-4 and J is TRBJ1-1; no definite D call. Trimming removed 1 base from V and 7 bases from J, with 7 bases in between. The CDR3 totals 12 residues.

J is TRBJ2-3 and V is TRBV11-2; 7 nucleotides agree with TRBD2. Trimming removed 4 bases from V and 9 bases from J; junction bases left unmatched: 7. The CDR3 is 13 amino acids. Germline V gene data show CDR1 as SGHAT and CDR2 as FQNNGV. The CDR3 is CASSYTGEGTQYF. DNA for the CDR3: TGTGCCAGCAGCTATACCGGGGAGGGGACGCAGTATTTT.

The V gene is TRBV11-2, the J gene TRBJ1-6; D uncertain. The CDR3 length is 16 residues. Trimming removed 5 bases from V and 7 bases from J, with 18 bases in between. Per the germline V gene, CDR1 is SGHAT and CDR2 is FQNNGV. In nucleotides, the CDR3 is TGTGCCAGCAGCCTGACCCTTTTGACCGAAAATTCACCCCTCCACTTT. Encoded protein: CASSLTLLTENSPLHF. Using reference TRBV11-2 and TRBJ1-6 for the parts outside the CDR3, the full variable domain is EAGVAQSPRYKIIEKRQSVAFWCNPISGHATLYWYQQILGQGPKLLIQFQNNGVVDDSQLPKDRFSAERLKGVDSTLKIQPAKLEDSAVYLCASSLTLLTENSPLHFGNGTRLTVT.